The sequence of this T cell receptor beta chain was determined in a study of CD8+ T cells in alopecia areata. Per the germline V gene, CDR1 is KGHSH and CDR2 is LQKENI. The CDR3 length is 11 residues. The V end lost 6 bases, the J end lost 8 bases, and 10 bases lay between the germline ends. RNA extraction was followed by reverse transcription into cDNA, which acted as the sequencing template. Only in-frame clones appear in the TCRdb table, and some are missing; sequencing was by immunoSEQ multiplex PCR. This sample carries about 98,000 clones, over 40% of them seen once, and the ten largest clones take around 0.8%. Worth noting for this clone: Its target is unknown.

Study-wide results and limits: Sharing of TCRs across patients appeared less clear than in mice, possibly for HLA-related reasons.

Specimen: CD4+ T cells sorted from blood. This clonotype originated in a human donor with alopecia areata. The chain recombines TRBV18 with TRBJ1-2, with D maybe TRBD1 (5 bases). CDR3 protein: CASSSGEGYTF. CDR3 coding DNA: TGTGCCAGCTCTTCGGGGGAAGGCTACACCTTC.